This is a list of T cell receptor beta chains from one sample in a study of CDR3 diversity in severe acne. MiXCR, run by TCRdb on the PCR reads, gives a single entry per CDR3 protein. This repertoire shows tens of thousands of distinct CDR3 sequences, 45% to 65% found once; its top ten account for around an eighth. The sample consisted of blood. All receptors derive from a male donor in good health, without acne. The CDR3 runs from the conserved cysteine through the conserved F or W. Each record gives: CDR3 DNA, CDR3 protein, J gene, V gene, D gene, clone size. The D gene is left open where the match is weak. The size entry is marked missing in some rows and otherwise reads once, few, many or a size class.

TGTGCCACCAGCAGGAGGACAGGGGGTTACACCTTC,CATSRRTGGYTF,TRBJ1-2,TRBV15,TRBD1,.
TGCAGTGCCCTCGCGACACCGGGCGTCGGGGGGACAGATACGCAGTATTTT,CSALATPGVGGTDTQYF,TRBJ2-3,TRBV20-1,TRBD2,medium-sized
TGCAGTGCTAGAGTTCCGGGCCGGGAGACCCAGTACTTC,CSARVPGRETQYF,TRBJ2-5,TRBV20-1,.,.
TGTGCCAGCCTCCCTTTTGGGGGAGTCTCCTACGAGCAGTACTTC,CASLPFGGVSYEQYF,TRBJ2-7,TRBV6-2/TRBV6-3,.,many
TGCAGTGCTAGGTGGGTTGGTACTGAAGCTTTCTTT,CSARWVGTEAFF,TRBJ1-1,TRBV20-1,.,medium-sized
TGTGCCAGCAGCTTGTACGCAGATACGCAGTATTTT,CASSLYADTQYF,TRBJ2-3,TRBV7-2,.,medium-sized
TGTGCCAGCAGCACTGGGACAGGCTGGGAAAAACTGTTTTTT,CASSTGTGWEKLFF,TRBJ1-4,TRBV9,TRBD1,.
TGTGCCAGTAGTATAACAGGGGGCTCTGAAGCTTTCTTT,CASSITGGSEAFF,TRBJ1-1,TRBV19,TRBD1,.
TGTGCCAGCAGCAGTGAGGGCATTGCCTACGAGCAGTACTTC,CASSSEGIAYEQYF,TRBJ2-7,TRBV7-6,.,.
TGTGCCACCAGCAGCTTAGGAACTGAATACTACGAGCAGTACTTC,CATSSLGTEYYEQYF,TRBJ2-7,TRBV15,.,.
TGTGCCAGCAGTGAACGGACAGGGGACATCAAGCCCCAGCATTTT,CASSERTGDIKPQHF,TRBJ1-5,TRBV25-1,TRBD1,.
TGTGCCAGTAGTACTGTGGGAATCTATGGCTACACCTTC,CASSTVGIYGYTF,TRBJ1-2,TRBV19,.,.
TGTGCCAGCAGTTTATACCCGCAGGAAGACGAGCAGTACTTC,CASSLYPQEDEQYF,TRBJ2-7,TRBV12-3/TRBV12-4,.,many
TGCAGCGTCACCATGTCCGGGGAGCTGTTTTTT,CSVTMSGELFF,TRBJ2-2,TRBV29-1,.,many
TGTGCCACCCTGACTAGCGGGAGGGCGTTTGATACGCAGTATTTT,CATLTSGRAFDTQYF,TRBJ2-3,TRBV10-3,TRBD2,.
TGTGCCAGCAGTGAGGTACAGCGGGAGACCCAGTACTTC,CASSEVQRETQYF,TRBJ2-5,TRBV2,.,.
TGTGCCAGCAGCTTGTGTGCGGCAGATTCACCCCTCCACTTT,CASSLCAADSPLHF,TRBJ1-6,TRBV5-6,.,.
TGCGCCAGCAGCCAAGGACAGGGGTTGCCCTACGAGCAGTACTTC,CASSQGQGLPYEQYF,TRBJ2-7,TRBV4-3,TRBD1,.
TGTGCCAGCAGCTACGCTGGGGGCACTGAAGCTTTCTTT,CASSYAGGTEAFF,TRBJ1-1,TRBV7-9,.,.
TGCAGTGCTAGCCCTAGCGGGAGAAGGTCCTACGAGCAGTACTTC,CSASPSGRRSYEQYF,TRBJ2-7,TRBV20-1,TRBD2,.
TGTGCCAGCAGTGAAGCGGGGGAGTGGGGCTACACCTTC,CASSEAGEWGYTF,TRBJ1-2,TRBV2,.,.
TGTGCCAGCACTTCGTTATCGAACACCATATATTTT,CASTSLSNTIYF,TRBJ1-3,TRBV12-3/TRBV12-4,.,many
TGTGCCAGCAGTTACCGCTACGAGCAGTACTTC,CASSYRYEQYF,TRBJ2-7,TRBV6-5,.,many
TGTGCCACCAGTGATTCTTGGGACAGCACAGATACGCAGTATTTT,CATSDSWDSTDTQYF,TRBJ2-3,TRBV24-1,.,many
TGTGCCATCGGGGGGCAGGGAACAGATACGCAGTATTTT,CAIGGQGTDTQYF,TRBJ2-3,TRBV10-3,.,few
TGTGCCACCAGCGCCCAGGGGTCGGCCACTGAAGCTTTCTTT,CATSAQGSATEAFF,TRBJ1-1,TRBV7-9,.,few
TGTGCCAGTAGTACCGGGACGGTGAACACTGAAGCTTTCTTT,CASSTGTVNTEAFF,TRBJ1-1,TRBV19,.,.
TGTGCCAGCAGTTACCGACTAGCGGAGCAAGAGACCCAGTACTTC,CASSYRLAEQETQYF,TRBJ2-5,TRBV6-6,TRBD2,.
TGCGCCAGCAGATACCGGGACTCTCAGGCTCTCGAGCAGTACTTC,CASRYRDSQALEQYF,TRBJ2-7,TRBV5-1,.,.
TGTGCCACCAGTGGATCGGGTCAGATCGGCGAGCAGTACTTC,CATSGSGQIGEQYF,TRBJ2-7,TRBV24-1,.,.
TGTGCCAGCAGTAGGGGGCTGATCTCTGGAAACACCATATATTTT,CASSRGLISGNTIYF,TRBJ1-3,TRBV2,TRBD1,many